Below are 21 T cell receptor beta chains sequenced from a single sample in a study of T-cell memory formation after mild COVID-19. TCRdb reprocessed the 5' RACE reads via MiXCR and lists one record per CDR3 protein. This sample has 250,000 to 350,000 distinct CDR3 sequences, with approximately 19% found just once. What was sequenced was PBMCs or a T cell subset sorted from them (not recorded which). The origin of the receptors is a young man who had mild COVID-19 (a few samples of this study predate the infection). Cell type and time point are not known.

The CDR3 nucleotides read TGTGCCAGCAGCTACAGGACAGAGAACACTGAAGCTTTCTTT. Protein: CASSYRTENTEAFF. The chain carries TRBV7-9 and TRBJ1-1; D might be TRBD1 (6 bases). V lost 4 bases to trimming and J lost 1 base, with 10 bases between them. This CDR3 comprises 14 residues. Germline V lookup: CDR1 SEHNR, CDR2 FQNEAQ (reference sequence).

About this clonotype itself: The junction and the germline gene differ at one end; a read error may be behind it. CDR3 loop: CASSPFKGEQSF. In DNA, the CDR3 is TGTGCCAGCAGTCCCTTCAAAGGTGAGCAGTCCTTC. The chain couples TRBV18 to TRBJ2-1, with D unresolved. Germline V gene sequence: CDR1 KGHSH, CDR2 LQKENI. This CDR3 region has 12 residues.

This chain uses TRBV29-1 with TRBJ1-4, with 8 bases matching TRBD1. V lost 0 bases to trimming and J lost 5 bases; unmatched junction nucleotides: 5. The V gene's germline CDR1 is SQVTM and CDR2 ANQGSEA. The CDR3 has 15 amino acids. This CDR3 reads CSVEDGRGLNEKLFF. CDR3 DNA sequence: TGCAGCGTTGAAGATGGCAGGGGGCTAAATGAAAAACTGTTTTTT.

This clonotype was counted between two and nine times. The chain employs TRBV6-2 or TRBV6-3 and TRBJ2-3; 10 bases match TRBD2. This CDR3 is built from 15 residues. Germline assignment: CDR1 MNHEY and CDR2 SVGEGT. The V gene end was trimmed by 4 bases and the J gene end by 4 bases; junction bases not matched to a gene: 5. CDR3 sequence (DNA): TGTGCCAGCAGTTCCCTAGCGGGGGAGGCAGATACGCAGTATTTT. Its translation is CASSSLAGEADTQYF.

V is TRBV18 and J is TRBJ1-4; TRBD1 agrees at 7 bases. The CDR3 has 14 residues. The germline CDR1 and CDR2 sequences are KGHSH and LQKENI. V lost 5 bases and J lost 3; bases outside the gene matches: 3. CDR3 protein: CASSKGAPNEKLFF. Written as DNA, the CDR3 is TGTGCCAGCTCAAAGGGGGCGCCTAATGAAAAACTGTTTTTT.

This clonotype came up a few times. The V call is TRBV5-1, the J call TRBJ1-3; no reliable D call. CDR1 and CDR2 from the germline V gene are SGHRS and YFSETQ. Trimming shortened V by 5 bases and J by 0 bases, and 9 bases separated the two germline ends. The CDR3 is made up of 14 amino acids. The CDR3 DNA reads as TGCGCCAGCAGAAGCGGCTACTCTGGAAACACCATATATTTT. It yields the protein CASRSGYSGNTIYF.

This clonotype turned up a few times. V gene TRBV20-1 combines with J gene TRBJ1-5, with TRBD1 identical over 7 bases. Germline trimming cut 5 bases from V and 0 bases from J; bases unmatched to any gene: 4. This CDR3 comprises 14 residues. CDR1 and CDR2 (germline): DFQATT, SNEGSKA (reference sequence). The CDR3 sequence: CSAPGTDSNQPQHF. CDR3 DNA sequence: TGCAGTGCTCCCGGGACAGATAGCAATCAGCCCCAGCATTTT.

CDR3 coding DNA: TGTGCCAGCTGCGTCCTAGCCAAAAACATTCAGTACTTC. This translates into CASCVLAKNIQYF. This chain uses TRBV5-6 with TRBJ2-4; D gene ambiguous. Trimming removed 7 bases from V and 0 bases from J, with 8 bases in between. From germline, CDR1 is SGHDT and CDR2 YYEEEE. The CDR3 runs to 13 residues.

A few counts support this clonotype. This chain joins TRBV7-2 and TRBJ1-5; D is ambiguous. This CDR3 region has 17 residues. Trimming shortened V by 0 bases and J by 0 bases, and 12 bases separated the two germline ends. Germline lookup yields CDR1 SGHTA and CDR2 FQGNSA. CDR3 amino acids: CASSLALTDHSNQPQHF. The CDR3 nucleotides read TGTGCCAGCAGCTTAGCGCTAACAGACCATAGCAATCAGCCCCAGCATTTT.

This clonotype occurred a few times. The chain joins TRBV5-1 to TRBJ2-3; the match to TRBD2 covers 12 bases. The CDR3 has 16 amino acids. Looked up from germline, CDR1 is SGHRS and CDR2 is YFSETQ. The junction had 5 bases not matched to a gene; V was cut back by 1 base and J by 5 bases. The CDR3 nucleotides read TGCGCCAGCAGCTTGAAACTAGCGGGGGGTGGAGATACGCAGTATTTT. It is translated as CASSLKLAGGGDTQYF. Full variable domain (remainder filled in from reference TRBV5-1 and TRBJ2-3): KAGVTQTPRYLIKTRGQQVTLSCSPISGHRSVSWYQQTPGQGLQFLFEYFSETQRNKGNFPGRFSGRQFSNSRSEMNVSTLELGDSALYLCASSLKLAGGGDTQYFGPGTRLTVL.

The chain employs TRBV6-5 and TRBJ1-2, with 8 bases that match TRBD1. The germline V gene encodes CDR1 MNHEY and CDR2 SVGAGI. V trimming: 0 bases; J trimming: 5 bases; junction bases outside the gene matches: 5. The CDR3 length is 15 residues. The CDR3 here is CASSYSGQGRYGYTF. For the CDR3, the DNA is TGTGCCAGCAGTTACTCTGGACAGGGACGGTATGGCTACACCTTC.

This clonotype was counted once. The rearrangement uses TRBV3-1 and TRBJ2-1; tentatively, D is TRBD1 or TRBD2 (5 bases each). The CDR3 consists of 15 residues. The V end was cut by 2 bases, the J end by 1 base, with 9 bases between. From germline, CDR1 is LGHDT and CDR2 YNNKEL (reference sequence). CDR3 sequence: CASSQRGGSYNEQFF. The DNA of the CDR3 is TGTGCCAGCAGCCAACGTGGGGGTTCCTACAATGAGCAGTTCTTC.

The chain uses TRBV7-2 and TRBJ1-1; D is perhaps TRBD1 (5 bases). The CDR3 length is 14 residues. Germline V gene lookup returns CDR1 SGHTA and CDR2 FQGNSA. Trimming took off 2 bases at V and 3 bases at J, with 10 bases between the two ends. DNA of the CDR3: TGTGCCAGCAGCTTACAGGGCATGGACACTGAAGCTTTCTTT. This translates into CASSLQGMDTEAFF.

V and J are TRBV7-3 and TRBJ1-2; TRBD1 aligns across 7 bases. Looked up from germline, CDR1 is SGHTA and CDR2 is FQGTGA. V lost 5 bases to trimming and J lost 3 bases; unmatched junction nucleotides: 12. The CDR3 runs to 16 residues. Here the CDR3 DNA reads TGTGCCAGCAGCCCTGATGGGGCAGGGGGACACTATGGCTACACCTTC. Protein product: CASSPDGAGGHYGYTF.

This sequence joins TRBV20-1 and TRBJ2-2; TRBD1 is a possible D gene (6 bases). The CDR3 has 14 amino acids. Germline CDR1 reads DFQATT; CDR2 reads SNEGSKA (reference sequence). The V gene lost 4 bases and the J gene lost 1 base, with 10 bases spanning the gap. CDR3 region: CSATLTGNTGELFF. The DNA for the CDR3 is TGCAGTGCTACCCTGACAGGGAACACCGGGGAGCTGTTTTTT.

The sample holds a few counts of this clonotype. The V and J genes are TRBV6-5 and TRBJ2-7; D is tentatively TRBD1 or TRBD2 (5 bases each). Germline assignment: CDR1 MNHEY and CDR2 SVGAGI. With 5 bases removed from V and 3 bases from J, the gap between germline ends came to 14 bases. The CDR3 contains 14 residues. CDR3: CASSQTGTGYEQYF. In DNA, the CDR3 is TGTGCCAGCAGTCAAACTGGGACGGGCTACGAGCAGTACTTC.

The chain combines TRBV4-1 with TRBJ1-1, with D hard to call. Germline values: CDR1 MGHRA, CDR2 YSYEKL. The CDR3 covers 16 residues. Trimming cost V 0 bases and J 1 base, with 12 bases left between them. As DNA, the CDR3 is TGCGCCAGCAGCCAAGATCCAAAAAAGGGGAACACTGAAGCTTTCTTT. Translation gives CASSQDPKKGNTEAFF.

The J gene is TRBJ2-5, the V gene TRBV5-1; no clear D gene. The germline V gene has CDR1 SGHRS and CDR2 YFSETQ. The CDR3 loop spans 12 amino acids. Trimming shortened V by 4 bases and J by 0 bases, and 4 bases separated the two germline ends. As DNA, the CDR3 is TGCGCCAGCAGCGACGACCAAGAGACCCAGTACTTC. This translates into CASSDDQETQYF.

The chain employs TRBV4-1 and TRBJ1-4; possibly TRBD1 for D (6 bases). V shed 4 bases and J shed 0 bases, with 12 bases lying between them. Germline V lookup: CDR1 MGHRA, CDR2 YSYEKL. The CDR3 covers 16 residues. The CDR3 sequence: CASSPLGGATNEKLFF. DNA of the CDR3: TGCGCCAGCAGCCCCTTAGGGGGAGCAACTAATGAAAAACTGTTTTTT.

The table lists this clonotype with a few counts. The rearrangement links TRBV9 to TRBJ2-1; D possibly corresponds to TRBD1 (6 bases). Germline CDR1 and CDR2: SGDLS and YYNGEE. The V gene lost 3 bases and the J gene lost 4 bases, with 8 bases spanning the gap. CDR3 length: 13 amino acids. CDR3 in amino acids: CASSEQGYNEQFF. The CDR3 DNA follows: TGTGCCAGCAGCGAACAGGGTTACAATGAGCAGTTCTTC.

This clonotype was seen more than once but under ten times. The chain uses TRBV12-3 or TRBV12-4 and TRBJ2-2; D is unclear. V lost 2 bases and J lost 5, with 12 bases in between. The CDR3 sequence is 15 residues long. CDR3 protein: CASSLSRHGTGELFF. The CDR3 DNA sequence: TGTGCCAGCAGTTTAAGCCGACATGGAACCGGGGAGCTGTTTTTT.